This T cell receptor (beta chain) was identified during a study of shared clonotypes between healthy human individuals. On the study more broadly: The donors, a couple of women and a few men, were aged 18 to 49. Whole-study results and caveats: Relative to memory subsets, naive subsets generally showed larger estimated richness. Depth was large, yet rarefaction showed that sorted-subset sequencing was incomplete.

The CDR3 contains 15 residues. In the source study's methods: Filtering differed for immunoSEQ, which gave only junction sequences without quality scores. Only in-frame clones appear in the TCRdb table, and some are missing; sequencing was by immunoSEQ multiplex PCR. From that table come the V and J calls and clone size; the DNA was used to work out D and trimming. The sample records about 1.1 million clones, about four fifths being singletons. Worth noting for this clone: Its cognate antigen is unknown.

The V gene is TRBV1, the J gene TRBJ1-1. TRBV1 is given as a pseudogene. The source is a man aged 18 to 35 in good health. Some clones in this sample may be carry-over from other donors' samples. Sequencing input: memory CD4+ T cells from PBMCs. As to subset: CD45RA-negative fraction. The CDR3 loop reads CTSSQDSPRDAEAFF. The CDR3 DNA sequence: TGCACCAGCAGCCAAGATTCCCCCAGGGACGCTGAAGCTTTCTTT.